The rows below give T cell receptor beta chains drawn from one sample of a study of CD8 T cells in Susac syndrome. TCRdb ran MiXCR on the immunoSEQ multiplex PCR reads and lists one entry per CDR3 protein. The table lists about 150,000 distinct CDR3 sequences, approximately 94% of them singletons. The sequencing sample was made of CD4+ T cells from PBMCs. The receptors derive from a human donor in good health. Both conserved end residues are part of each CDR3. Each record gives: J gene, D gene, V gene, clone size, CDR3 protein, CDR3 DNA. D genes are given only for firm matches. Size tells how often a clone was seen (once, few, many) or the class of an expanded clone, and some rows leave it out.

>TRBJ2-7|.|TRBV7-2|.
CASSFPPPDEQYF
TGTGCCAGCAGCTTCCCTCCCCCGGACGAGCAGTACTTC
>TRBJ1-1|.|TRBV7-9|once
CASSSGLLRAFF
TGTGCCAGCAGCTCCGGTCTGCTTCGAGCTTTCTTT
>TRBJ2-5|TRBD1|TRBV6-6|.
CASSTGQEGQETQYF
TGTGCCAGCAGTACGGGACAGGAGGGCCAAGAGACCCAGTACTTC
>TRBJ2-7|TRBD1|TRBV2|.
CASRGQGANEQYF
TGTGCCAGCAGAGGACAGGGGGCTAACGAGCAGTACTTC
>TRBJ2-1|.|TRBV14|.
CASKSHTGFGNEQFF
TGTGCCAGCAAGAGCCATACAGGGTTTGGCAATGAGCAGTTCTTC
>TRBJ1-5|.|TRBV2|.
CASSEVGRGYNQPQHF
TGTGCCAGCAGTGAAGTTGGGCGCGGCTACAATCAGCCCCAGCATTTT
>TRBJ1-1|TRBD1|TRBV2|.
CASRRGQGATEAFF
TGTGCCAGCAGGAGGGGACAGGGGGCCACTGAAGCTTTCTTT
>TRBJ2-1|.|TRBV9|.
CASSVGTPRIGEQFF
TGTGCCAGCAGCGTGGGGACACCGCGAATCGGTGAGCAGTTCTTC
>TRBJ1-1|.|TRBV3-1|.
CASSARTENTEAFF
TGTGCCAGCAGCGCTCGAACAGAAAACACTGAAGCTTTCTTT
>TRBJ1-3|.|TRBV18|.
CASSPPSGLGDSGNTIYF
TGTGCCAGCTCACCACCGTCAGGGCTTGGGGACTCTGGAAACACCATATATTTT
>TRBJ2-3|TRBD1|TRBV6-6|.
CASSYWDRDRDGTQYF
TGTGCCAGCAGTTACTGGGACAGGGACCGGGATGGTACGCAGTATTTT
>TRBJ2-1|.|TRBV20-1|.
CSARFSGTNNEQFF
TGCAGTGCTAGGTTTTCGGGAACAAACAATGAGCAGTTCTTC
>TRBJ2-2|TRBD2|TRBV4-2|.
CASSQAPLAGGLNTGELFF
TGTGCCAGCAGCCAAGCCCCGCTAGCGGGAGGCCTGAACACCGGGGAGCTGTTTTTT
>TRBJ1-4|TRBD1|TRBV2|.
CASSAGQGASTNEKLFF
TGTGCCAGCAGTGCAGGGCAGGGGGCGTCAACTAATGAAAAACTGTTTTTT
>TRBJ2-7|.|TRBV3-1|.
CASSQGRTYEQYF
TGTGCCAGCAGCCAAGGTAGAACCTACGAGCAGTACTTC
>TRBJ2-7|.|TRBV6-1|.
CASSVSSGYEQYF
TGTGCCAGCAGCGTCTCGTCGGGGTACGAGCAGTACTTC
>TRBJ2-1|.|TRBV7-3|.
CASSYGSALDEQFF
TGTGCCAGCAGTTATGGGTCCGCTCTTGATGAGCAGTTCTTC
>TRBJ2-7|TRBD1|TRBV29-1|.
CSVGGQGSIYEQYF
TGCAGCGTTGGCGGACAGGGAAGTATCTACGAGCAGTACTTC
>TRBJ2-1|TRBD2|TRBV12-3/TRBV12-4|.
CASSFGRLAGVNNEQFF
TGTGCCAGCAGTTTCGGACGTTTAGCGGGAGTGAACAATGAGCAGTTCTTC
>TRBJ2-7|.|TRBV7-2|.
CASGPGTKWTEQYF
TGTGCCAGCGGACCTGGTACCAAATGGACAGAGCAGTACTTC
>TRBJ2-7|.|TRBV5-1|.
CASQRVPDSYEQYF
TGCGCCTCACAGCGGGTTCCCGACTCCTACGAGCAGTACTTC
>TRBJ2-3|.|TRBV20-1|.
CSAMGPSLTDTQYF
TGCAGTGCTATGGGACCATCCCTGACAGATACGCAGTATTTT
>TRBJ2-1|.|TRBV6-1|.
CASTPGQGDEQFF
TGTGCCAGCACCCCGGGGCAGGGAGATGAGCAGTTCTTC
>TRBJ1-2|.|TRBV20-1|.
CSARDRLNYGYTF
TGCAGTGCTAGAGATCGACTGAACTATGGCTACACCTTC
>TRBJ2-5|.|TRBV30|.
CAWKRRKETQYF
TGTGCCTGGAAGAGAAGAAAAGAGACCCAGTACTTC
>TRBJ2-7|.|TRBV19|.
CASSQTTGLSYEQYF
TGTGCCAGTAGTCAAACGACAGGCCTTTCCTACGAGCAGTACTTC
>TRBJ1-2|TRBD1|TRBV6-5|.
CASRAGTDYGYTF
TGTGCCAGCAGGGCCGGGACAGACTATGGCTACACCTTC
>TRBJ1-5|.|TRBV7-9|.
CASSLWAVDSNQPQHF
TGTGCCAGCAGCTTATGGGCAGTCGATAGCAATCAGCCCCAGCATTTT
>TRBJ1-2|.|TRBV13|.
CASSSSTDFNYGYTF
TGTGCCAGCAGCTCCTCGACGGACTTTAACTATGGCTACACCTTC
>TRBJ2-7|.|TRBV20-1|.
CSARERSGHKYEQYF
TGCAGTGCTAGGGAGAGGAGCGGACATAAATACGAGCAGTACTTC
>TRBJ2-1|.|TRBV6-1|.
CASSERQGSYNEQFF
TGTGCCAGCAGTGAAAGGCAGGGTTCCTACAATGAGCAGTTCTTC
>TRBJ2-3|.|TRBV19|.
CASGYTDTQYF
TGTGCCAGTGGGTACACAGATACGCAGTATTTT